This T cell receptor (beta chain) was captured by sequencing in a study of T-cell reconstitution after alpha-beta-depleted transplantation in children. The CDR3 consists of 14 residues. CDR1 MNHEY and CDR2 SVGEGT come from the germline V gene. Deletions cut 0 bases from V and 2 bases from J, with 7 bases between. Preparation of the TCRbeta library involved a method that used unique molecular identifiers. In TCRdb, the PCR reads were re-called with MiXCR into one record per CDR3 protein. The repertoire holds around 480,000 distinct CDR3 sequences, with around a third as singletons. There are a few counts of this clonotype.

The TCR was taken from a human donor who donated a stem cell graft to a child with aplastic anemia. This material consisted of PBMCs from the stem cell graft donor, taken from the stem cell graft. The V call is TRBV6-2 or TRBV6-3, the J call TRBJ1-2; D remains unclear. CDR3 sequence: CASSYSLENYGYTF. The CDR3 DNA reads TGTGCCAGCAGTTACTCGCTGGAAAACTATGGCTACACCTTC.